The rows below give T cell receptor beta chains drawn from one sample of a study of monozygotic twins with inflammatory bowel disease. Using the 5' RACE reads, TCRdb records one entry per CDR3 protein without DNA. The table lists roughly 120,000 distinct CDR3 sequences. Sequencing was done on a sample of blood. The receptors originated from a human donor with ulcerative colitis or Crohn's disease, or a healthy co-twin of an affected twin (not recorded which). Each CDR3 is given with its conserved first and last residue.

TRBJ2-5 | TRBV5-1 | 15 | CASSLAGQGPETQYF
TRBJ2-2 | TRBV5-6 | 17 | CASSFTLQWANTGELFF
TRBJ2-5 | TRBV7-2 | 15 | CASSLWASVGETQYF
TRBJ2-3 | TRBV20-1 | 14 | CSAETSGSGDTQYF
TRBJ1-2 | TRBV9 | 15 | CASSPDTTFNYGYTF
TRBJ2-6 | TRBV6-1 | 18 | CASSQTGLLSPGANVLTF
TRBJ1-1 | TRBV5-1 | 15 | CASSSSVVRNTEAFF
TRBJ2-7 | TRBV14 | 14 | CASSRSGALVEQYF
TRBJ2-7 | TRBV10-3 | 13 | CAISRDSNYEQYF
TRBJ2-1 | TRBV7-9 | 16 | CASSLPTSSFDNEQFF
TRBJ1-3 | TRBV7-2 | 14 | CASSSTSSGNTIYF
TRBJ2-7 | TRBV28 | 12 | CASNQGAYEQYF
TRBJ2-3 | TRBV28 | 13 | CASSWAGADTQYF
TRBJ2-1 | TRBV6-1 | 13 | CASRTINYNEQFF
TRBJ1-6 | TRBV6-5 | 16 | CASSPLAAQDNSPLHF
TRBJ2-7 | TRBV2 | 13 | CASSPDRAYEQYF
TRBJ2-7 | TRBV4-3 | 12 | CASSPIRGEQYF
TRBJ2-7 | TRBV19 | 14 | CASSHRDRDDEQYF
TRBJ2-1 | TRBV7-3 | 16 | CASSLNSAGSLNEQFF
TRBJ2-5 | TRBV9 | 15 | CASSVVGEHQETQYF
TRBJ1-6 | TRBV2 | 15 | CASSEIGQNNSPLHF
TRBJ1-2 | TRBV2 | 14 | CASSEGAGTYGYTF
TRBJ2-7 | TRBV5-1 | 12 | CASSLERGEQYF
TRBJ2-1 | TRBV24-1 | 16 | CATSDPRQGDSNEQFF
TRBJ1-2 | TRBV6-1 | 16 | CASIINGGNWGYGYTF
TRBJ1-6 | TRBV2 | 18 | CASSPGTGDFILVPPLHF
TRBJ1-1 | TRBV2 | 16 | CASSRDSPALGTEAFF
TRBJ1-1 | TRBV5-1 | 13 | CASSLAVGAEAFF
TRBJ2-2 | TRBV20-1 | 14 | CSASAGEITGELFF
TRBJ2-7 | TRBV11-2 | 16 | CASSPGGVSFGYEQYF
TRBJ2-1 | TRBV7-2 | 14 | CASSQTSGNHEQFF
TRBJ2-7 | TRBV28 | 14 | CASTGGQMLYEQYF
TRBJ2-1 | TRBV29-1 | 14 | CSVITGLGGSSQFF
TRBJ2-1 | TRBV5-1 | 15 | CASSLVGGGDNEQFF
TRBJ1-4 | TRBV6-5 | 16 | CASSYSTGTGHEKLFF
TRBJ2-7 | TRBV3-1 | 13 | CASSQVEGYEQYF
TRBJ2-1 | TRBV7-2 | 12 | CASSSRLGVGFF
TRBJ2-3 | TRBV7-8 | 16 | CASSLLAGAIKDTQYF
TRBJ2-2 | TRBV5-5 | 15 | CASSLIDEGDLELFF
TRBJ2-2 | TRBV28 | 16 | CASSIGLAENTGELFF
TRBJ2-3 | TRBV9 | 16 | CASSMGLAGPGDTQYF
TRBJ1-2 | TRBV6-5 | 15 | CASSSYEGRTLGYTF
TRBJ1-2 | TRBV19 | 14 | CASSTDRKERGYTF
TRBJ2-7 | TRBV20-1 | 14 | CSAHTGTGVHEQYF